The 25 T cell receptor beta chains reported below all come from one sample, sequenced in a study of shared clonotypes between healthy human individuals. Here immunoSEQ multiplex PCR was the method, and the copy in TCRdb shows in-frame clones only, minus some. The table has hundreds of thousands of clones, 72% seen once. The source material was memory CD4+ T cells sorted from blood. Documented subset: CD45RA-negative fraction. The receptors derive from a woman in her twenties or thirties in good health.

The gene calls are TRBV5-1 and TRBJ2-2, with D possibly TRBD1 on 5 matching bases. The CDR3 has 14 amino acids. The germline V and J ends were trimmed by 4 bases and 1 base, with 8 bases remaining between them. Per germline, CDR1 SGHRS and CDR2 YFSETQ. The CDR3 bases are TGCGCCAGCAGCCCGACAGTGAACACCGGGGAGCTGTTTTTT. Amino acid sequence: CASSPTVNTGELFF.

The rearrangement uses TRBV5-1 and TRBJ1-2; 7 nucleotides line up with TRBD1. Looked up from germline, CDR1 is SGHRS and CDR2 is YFSETQ. V dropped 1 base and J dropped 8; count of bases not matched to a gene: 8. The CDR3 is made up of 14 amino acids. The chain's CDR3 is CASSLTGALRGYTF. The CDR3 region has the DNA TGCGCCAGCAGCTTGACAGGGGCATTGCGGGGCTACACCTTC.

V gene TRBV6-5 combines with J gene TRBJ2-7; 14 bases match TRBD2. The V gene's germline CDR1 is MNHEY and CDR2 SVGAGI. The CDR3 extends over 16 amino acids. The J segment lost 6 bases and the V segment lost 2 bases, leaving 6 bases of the junction unmatched. CDR3 loop: CASSYEIGLAGGEQYF. The CDR3 region has the DNA TGTGCCAGCAGTTACGAGATAGGACTAGCGGGAGGCGAGCAGTACTTC.

Concerning this clone: Other DNA sequences of this sample code for an identical CDR3. The V call is TRBV6-6, the J call TRBJ2-1, with D uncertain. The CDR3 loop spans 13 amino acids. V dropped 8 bases and J dropped 0 bases, with 8 bases sitting between them. Germline V lookup: CDR1 MNHNY, CDR2 SVGAGI (reference sequence). The CDR3 reads CASRVSSYNEQFF. The CDR3 nucleotides are TGTGCCAGCCGGGTGAGCTCCTACAATGAGCAGTTCTTC.

This clone has only one observation. The identical CDR3 is also encoded by other nucleotide sequences in the sample. The chain couples TRBV28 to TRBJ1-5; D ambiguous. The CDR3 totals 15 residues. Trimming left V 5 bases short and J 2 bases short, with 13 bases between. Germline CDR1 and CDR2: MDHEN and SYDVKM. CDR3 amino acids: CASSRLVGGNQPQHF. The CDR3 DNA sequence: TGTGCCAGCAGTCGCCTCGTCGGGGGCAATCAGCCCCAGCATTTT.

The rearrangement uses TRBV28 and TRBJ1-2, with TRBD1 identical over 8 bases. This CDR3 comprises 12 residues. CDR1 is MDHEN and CDR2 is SYDVKM in the germline V gene. With 8 bases clipped from V and 7 bases from J, the junction kept 6 bases outside the gene matches. The CDR3 bases are TGTGCCAGCGTAACAGGGGGAAGTGGCTACACCTTC. Residues: CASVTGGSGYTF.

This clone has only a few counts. This rearrangement joins TRBV27 to TRBJ2-7; 13 nucleotides agree with TRBD2. The CDR3 runs 17 residues. V was pared by 4 bases and J by 3 bases, with 9 bases of the junction left unmatched. Germline CDR1 reads MNHEY; CDR2 reads SMNVEV (reference sequence). CDR3 in amino acids: CASSSLWTSGSNYEQYF. The CDR3 nucleotides read TGTGCCAGCAGTTCCCTTTGGACTAGCGGGAGTAACTACGAGCAGTACTTC.

The V gene is TRBV25-1, the J gene TRBJ2-1, with 10 bases identical to TRBD2. Germline values: CDR1 MGHDK, CDR2 SYGVNS. The CDR3 is 15 residues long. The V segment lost 4 bases and the J segment 5 bases; nucleotides outside the gene matches: 5. This chain's CDR3 is CASSASGRAHNEQFF. The CDR3, as DNA: TGTGCCAGCAGTGCTAGCGGGAGAGCCCACAATGAGCAGTTCTTC.

The chain links TRBV2 to TRBJ2-4, with 12 bases that match TRBD1. Germline loops: CDR1 SNHLY, CDR2 FYNNEI. The CDR3 extends over 18 amino acids. V lost 7 bases and J lost 0; bases outside the gene matches: 10. This CDR3 is CASTGTGGLGLAKNIQYF. The CDR3 coding sequence is TGTGCCAGCACAGGGACAGGGGGCTTGGGATTAGCCAAAAACATTCAGTACTTC.

This rearrangement joins TRBV6-1 to TRBJ2-1; 7 bases match TRBD2. V lost 6 bases, J lost 4 bases, and 9 bases stayed unmatched. CDR1 and CDR2 from the germline V gene are MNHNS and SASEGT. There are 15 residues in the CDR3. The CDR3 bases are TGTGCCAGCAGAGGCGGGAGCCTAACGTACAATGAGCAGTTCTTC. Translation: CASRGGSLTYNEQFF.

The rearrangement joins TRBV28 to TRBJ1-2; D unresolved. This CDR3 is built from 14 residues. Germline CDR1 reads MDHEN; CDR2 reads SYDVKM. The V end lost 7 bases, the J end lost 1 base, and 13 bases lay between the germline ends. CDR3 nucleotides: TGTGCCAGCACCTACAAACTACATAACTATGGCTACACCTTC. As protein: CASTYKLHNYGYTF.

The chain is built from TRBV7-8 and TRBJ2-1; the match to TRBD1 covers 7 bases. The V segment lost 4 bases and the J segment 4 bases; nucleotides outside the gene matches: 7. Germline V gene lookup returns CDR1 SGHVS and CDR2 FQNEAQ. The CDR3 runs 15 residues. The CDR3 loop reads CASSSGTALYNEQFF. Written as DNA, the CDR3 is TGTGCCAGCAGCTCCGGGACAGCCTTATACAATGAGCAGTTCTTC.

The chain uses TRBV18 and TRBJ2-3, with D tentatively TRBD2 (5 bases). This CDR3 has 15 amino acids. The V gene's germline CDR1 is KGHSH and CDR2 LQKENI. Deletions cut 2 bases from V and 1 base from J, with 10 bases between. This CDR3 reads CASSPSLARTDTQYF. CDR3 DNA: TGTGCCAGCTCACCAAGCCTAGCCCGCACAGATACGCAGTATTTT.

V gene TRBV7-2 combines with J gene TRBJ2-7; 7 positions agree with TRBD1. Unmatched junction bases numbered 9, after V lost 2 bases and J lost 5 bases. The germline V gene encodes CDR1 SGHTA and CDR2 FQGNSA. This CDR3 region has 15 residues. DNA for the CDR3: TGTGCCAGCAGCTTACGGGCAGGGGGTATCGACGAGCAGTACTTC. As protein: CASSLRAGGIDEQYF.

The chain has TRBV28 and TRBJ1-3; D not resolved. The V and J ends lost 5 bases and 1 base respectively, with 12 bases between them. Germline loops: CDR1 MDHEN, CDR2 SYDVKM. The CDR3 sequence is 15 residues long. This CDR3 reads CASSPPQYSGNTIYF. The DNA of the CDR3 is TGTGCCAGCAGTCCCCCGCAATATTCTGGAAACACCATATATTTT.

The rearrangement links TRBV9 to TRBJ2-4, with D perhaps TRBD1 or TRBD2 (5 bases each). From germline, CDR1 is SGDLS and CDR2 YYNGEE. This CDR3 region has 14 residues. Trimming cost V 1 base and J 7 bases, with 12 bases left between them. CDR3 loop: CASSVSVGVNIQYF. In nucleotides, the CDR3 is TGTGCCAGCAGCGTATCGGTGGGGGTGAACATTCAGTACTTC.

V usage is TRBV9 and J usage is TRBJ2-1, with a tentative D call TRBD2 (6 bases). The CDR3 consists of 15 residues. Trimming left V 4 bases short and J 7 bases short, with 18 bases between. CDR1 and CDR2 from the germline V gene are SGDLS and YYNGEE. CDR3 in amino acids: CASSPIRAAGNEQFF. CDR3 coding DNA: TGTGCCAGCAGCCCCATTAGGGCGGCGGGGAATGAGCAGTTCTTC.

The chain links TRBV5-6 to TRBJ1-5; D remains ambiguous. Germline V gene sequence: CDR1 SGHDT, CDR2 YYEEEE. V was clipped by 1 base and J by 5 bases, with 4 bases between them. The CDR3 contains 12 residues. CDR3 loop: CASSLLDQPQHF. CDR3 nucleotides: TGTGCCAGCAGCTTGTTAGATCAGCCCCAGCATTTT.

This rearrangement joins TRBV4-1 to TRBJ2-2; D might be TRBD1 or TRBD2, each matching 7 bases. CDR1 is MGHRA, CDR2 YSYEKL, per germline. Trimming left V 5 bases short and J 6 bases short, with 19 bases between. The CDR3 spans 16 residues. CDR3 sequence (DNA): TGCGCCAGCAGCGGGCAGGGGGGAGGGTATGCCGGGGAGCTGTTTTTT. Residues: CASSGQGGGYAGELFF.

The chain combines TRBV6-1 with TRBJ1-4; D might be TRBD1 (6 bases). This CDR3 region has 16 residues. CDR1 and CDR2 from the germline V gene are MNHNS and SASEGT. V gave up 2 bases and J gave up 0 bases, with 10 bases separating them. The CDR3 loop is CASSEWTVATNEKLFF. The CDR3 DNA reads as TGTGCCAGCAGTGAATGGACAGTTGCAACTAATGAAAAACTGTTTTTT.

The chain recombines TRBV7-9 with TRBJ1-1; no clear D. In germline, CDR1 is SEHNR, CDR2 FQNEAQ (reference sequence). Trimming removed 5 bases at V and 10 bases at J, with 23 bases between. The CDR3 has 15 residues. The CDR3 spells CASSPSWRGNSPAFF. Written as DNA, the CDR3 is TGTGCCAGCAGCCCTTCATGGCGGGGAAACTCCCCAGCTTTCTTT.

The chain uses TRBV15 and TRBJ1-1, with D possibly being TRBD1 (5 bases). Trimming cost V 4 bases and J 1 base, with 10 bases left between them. The CDR3 has 14 amino acids. CDR1 and CDR2 from the germline V gene are LNHNV and YYDKDF (reference sequence). Here the CDR3 DNA reads TGTGCCACCAGCATCTACGACAGGAACACTGAAGCTTTCTTT. It specifies CATSIYDRNTEAFF.

V and J are TRBV7-6 and TRBJ1-3, with no clear D. The ends were cut back, 10 bases at V and 0 bases at J, with 16 bases in the middle. Germline assignment: CDR1 SGHVS and CDR2 FNYEAQ. This CDR3 comprises 15 residues. The CDR3 here is CAIRETRDSGNTIYF. As DNA, the CDR3 is TGTGCCATTAGGGAAACTCGGGACTCTGGAAACACCATATATTTT.

The chain links TRBV7-7 to TRBJ2-5, with D possibly matching TRBD1 (6 bases). Germline assignment: CDR1 SSHAT and CDR2 FNYEAQ (reference sequence). The V gene lost 2 bases and the J gene lost 5 bases, with 15 bases spanning the gap. The CDR3 totals 15 residues. CDR3 sequence reads: CASSLNQGTGETQYF. The CDR3 DNA follows: TGTGCCAGCAGCTTAAACCAGGGGACGGGGGAGACCCAGTACTTC.

This clone was counted only a few times. This chain links TRBV18 with TRBJ2-1; D gene unclear. Trimming took 6 bases from V and 1 from J, leaving 16 bases between them. CDR1 is KGHSH, CDR2 LQKENI, per germline. The CDR3 runs 16 residues. The CDR3 reads CASSPRRVISYNEQFF. CDR3 DNA: TGTGCCAGCTCGCCGCGCCGGGTGATATCCTACAATGAGCAGTTCTTC.